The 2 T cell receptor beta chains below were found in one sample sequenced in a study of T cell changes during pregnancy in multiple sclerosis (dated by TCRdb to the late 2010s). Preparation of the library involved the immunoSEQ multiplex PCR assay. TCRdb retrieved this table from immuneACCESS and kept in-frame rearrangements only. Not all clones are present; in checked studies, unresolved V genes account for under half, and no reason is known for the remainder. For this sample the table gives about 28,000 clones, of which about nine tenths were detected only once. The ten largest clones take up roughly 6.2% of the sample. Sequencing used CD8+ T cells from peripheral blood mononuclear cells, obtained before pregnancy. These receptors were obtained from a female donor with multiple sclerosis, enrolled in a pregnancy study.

CDR3 residues: CASSQGTIPQETQYF. The CDR3 bases are TGTGCCAGCAGCCAAGGGACAATTCCACAAGAGACCCAGTACTTC. The V and J genes are TRBV14 and TRBJ2-5, with TRBD1 as a possible D gene (5 bases). V shed 1 base and J shed 2 bases, with 11 bases lying between them. CDR1 and CDR2 from the germline V gene are SGHDN and FVKESK. The CDR3 contains 15 residues.

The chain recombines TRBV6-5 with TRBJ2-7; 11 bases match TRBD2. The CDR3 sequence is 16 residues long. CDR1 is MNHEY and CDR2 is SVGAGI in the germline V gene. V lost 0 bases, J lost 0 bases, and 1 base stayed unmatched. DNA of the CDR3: TGTGCCAGCAGTTACTCCGGACTAGCGGGCTCCTACGAGCAGTACTTC. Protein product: CASSYSGLAGSYEQYF.